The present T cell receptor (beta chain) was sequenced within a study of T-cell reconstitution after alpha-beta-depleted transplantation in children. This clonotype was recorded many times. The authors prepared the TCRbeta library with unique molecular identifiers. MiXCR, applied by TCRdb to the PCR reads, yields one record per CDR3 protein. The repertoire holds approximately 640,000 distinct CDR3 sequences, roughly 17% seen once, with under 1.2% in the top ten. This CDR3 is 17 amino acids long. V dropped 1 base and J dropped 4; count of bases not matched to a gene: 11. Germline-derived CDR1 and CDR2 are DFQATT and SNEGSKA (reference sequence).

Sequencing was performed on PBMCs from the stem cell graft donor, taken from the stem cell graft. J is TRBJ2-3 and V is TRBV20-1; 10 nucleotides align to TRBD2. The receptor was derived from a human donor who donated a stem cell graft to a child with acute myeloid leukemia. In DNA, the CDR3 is TGCAGTGCTAGAGGCGCTATAGCGGGGGGTTTGCCAGATACGCAGTATTTT. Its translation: CSARGAIAGGLPDTQYF.